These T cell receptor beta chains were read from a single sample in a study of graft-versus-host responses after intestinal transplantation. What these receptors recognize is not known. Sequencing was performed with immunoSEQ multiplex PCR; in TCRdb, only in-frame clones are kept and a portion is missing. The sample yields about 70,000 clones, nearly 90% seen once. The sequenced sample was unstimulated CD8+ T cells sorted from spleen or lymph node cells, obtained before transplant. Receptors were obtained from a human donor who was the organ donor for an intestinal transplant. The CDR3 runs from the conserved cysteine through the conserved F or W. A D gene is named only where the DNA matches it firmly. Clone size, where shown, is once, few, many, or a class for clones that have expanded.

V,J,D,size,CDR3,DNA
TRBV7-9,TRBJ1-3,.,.,CASSISGDGNTIYF,TGTGCCAGCAGCATCTCGGGGGACGGAAACACCATATATTTT
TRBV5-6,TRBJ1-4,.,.,CASSLDRAVEKLFF,TGTGCCAGCAGCTTGGACAGGGCGGTCGAAAAACTGTTTTTT
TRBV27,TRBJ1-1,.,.,CASSKQGTEAFF,TGTGCCAGCAGTAAACAGGGCACTGAAGCTTTCTTT
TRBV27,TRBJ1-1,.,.,CATSPGGTEAFF,TGTGCCACCTCCCCAGGAGGGACTGAAGCTTTCTTT
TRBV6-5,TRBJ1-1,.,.,CASRTQGLNTEAFF,TGTGCCAGCAGGACACAGGGTCTTAACACTGAAGCTTTCTTT
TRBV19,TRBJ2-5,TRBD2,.,CASNPGLAGGPPQETQYF,TGTGCCAGTAACCCCGGGTTAGCGGGGGGGCCCCCCCAAGAGACCCAGTACTTC
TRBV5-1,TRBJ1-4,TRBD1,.,CASSLGQGVLTNEKLFF,TGCGCCAGCAGCTTGGGACAGGGGGTGTTAACTAATGAAAAACTGTTTTTT
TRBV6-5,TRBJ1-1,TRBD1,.,CASSYDGTANTEAFF,TGTGCCAGCAGTTATGACGGGACAGCCAACACTGAAGCTTTCTTT
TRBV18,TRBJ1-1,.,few,CASSPPGFWTPDTEAFF,TGTGCCAGCTCACCCCCGGGGTTTTGGACCCCGGACACTGAAGCTTTCTTT
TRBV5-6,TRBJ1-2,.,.,CASSLARGLYGYTF,TGTGCCAGCAGCTTGGCCAGGGGATTGTACGGCTACACCTTC
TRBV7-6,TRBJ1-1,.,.,CASSLSRGSGVKYTEAFF,TGTGCCAGCAGCTTATCGCGGGGTTCGGGCGTCAAGTACACTGAAGCTTTCTTT
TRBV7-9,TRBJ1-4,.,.,CASELATNEKLFF,TGTGCCAGCGAGCTTGCAACTAATGAAAAACTGTTTTTT
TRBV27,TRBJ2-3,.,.,CASSLKGYGTDTQYF,TGTGCCAGCAGTTTAAAGGGGTACGGCACAGATACGCAGTATTTT
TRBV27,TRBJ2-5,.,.,CASSPTRETQYF,TGTGCCAGCAGTCCAACTAGGGAGACCCAGTACTTC
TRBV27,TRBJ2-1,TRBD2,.,CASSLSGLAGGYPYNEQFF,TGTGCCAGCAGTTTATCTGGACTAGCGGGGGGCTATCCATACAATGAGCAGTTCTTC
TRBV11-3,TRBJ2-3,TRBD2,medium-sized,CASSGRGTSSTQYF,TGTGCCAGCAGCGGGAGGGGGACTAGTAGTACGCAGTATTTT
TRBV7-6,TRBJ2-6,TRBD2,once,CASSHNAGVSGANVLTF,TGTGCCAGCAGCCACAACGCGGGGGTCTCTGGGGCCAACGTCCTGACTTTC
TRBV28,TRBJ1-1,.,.,CASSLYREGSGNTEAFF,TGTGCCAGCAGTTTATACAGGGAGGGGTCGGGAAACACTGAAGCTTTCTTT
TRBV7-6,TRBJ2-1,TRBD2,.,CASSFSSGASYNEQFF,TGTGCCAGCAGCTTCTCTAGCGGGGCCTCCTACAATGAGCAGTTCTTC
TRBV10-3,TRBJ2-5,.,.,CAITDSSQETQYF,TGTGCCATCACCGACAGCTCACAAGAGACCCAGTACTTC